This T cell receptor beta chain was retrieved from a study of early T cells in non-severe SARS-CoV-2 infection. Unique molecular identifiers were added to individual cDNA molecules. In TCRdb, the 5' RACE reads were re-called with MiXCR into one record per CDR3 protein. The profile shows just under 65,000 distinct CDR3 sequences, less than 9.5% of them singletons. The TCR originated in an adult who was a healthcare worker with PCR-confirmed SARS-CoV-2 infection or an uninfected control (not recorded which). Sequences were derived from whole blood, sampled at baseline.

Here the CDR3 DNA reads TGCGCCAGCAGCCGCGAGGGCAGGGGTGACGAGCAGTACTTC. Encoded protein: CASSREGRGDEQYF. This chain joins TRBV5-1 and TRBJ2-7, with D tentatively TRBD1 (6 bases). The germline CDR1 and CDR2 sequences are SGHRS and YFSETQ. V was shortened by 4 bases and J by 5 bases, with 16 bases between the two germline ends. The CDR3 is 14 amino acids. Combining the CDR3 with reference TRBV5-1 and TRBJ2-7 gives the whole variable domain KAGVTQTPRYLIKTRGQQVTLSCSPISGHRSVSWYQQTPGQGLQFLFEYFSETQRNKGNFPGRFSGRQFSNSRSEMNVSTLELGDSALYLCASSREGRGDEQYFGPGTRLTVT.